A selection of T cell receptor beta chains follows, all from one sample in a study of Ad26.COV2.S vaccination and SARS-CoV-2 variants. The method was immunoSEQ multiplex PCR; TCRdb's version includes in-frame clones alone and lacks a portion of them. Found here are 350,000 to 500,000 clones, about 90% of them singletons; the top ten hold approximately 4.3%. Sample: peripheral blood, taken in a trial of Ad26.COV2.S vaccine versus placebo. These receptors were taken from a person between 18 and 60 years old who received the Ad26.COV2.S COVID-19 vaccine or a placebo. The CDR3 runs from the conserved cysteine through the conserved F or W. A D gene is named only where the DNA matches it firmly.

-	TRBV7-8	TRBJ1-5	CASSPVVGAPQHF
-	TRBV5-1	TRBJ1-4	CASSLALGREKLFF
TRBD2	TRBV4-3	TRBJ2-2	CASSQGLAGLTGELFF
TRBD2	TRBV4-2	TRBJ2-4	CASSQGGTSGNIQYF
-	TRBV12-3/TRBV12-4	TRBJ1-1	CASSTHLGPEAFF
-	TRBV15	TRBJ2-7	CATSRDRYRAVEQYF
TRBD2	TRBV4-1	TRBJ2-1	CASSHPGLAVSSYNEQFF
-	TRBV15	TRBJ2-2	CATSSRDTGELFF
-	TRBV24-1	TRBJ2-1	CATSDYQGGSPNEQFF
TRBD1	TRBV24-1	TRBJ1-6	CATSDSVTGEESPLHF
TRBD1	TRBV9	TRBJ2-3	CASSYDRGPSMDTQYF
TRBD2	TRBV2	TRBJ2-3	CASSEGGGVADTQYF
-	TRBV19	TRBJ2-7	CASSSWTSGAYEQYF
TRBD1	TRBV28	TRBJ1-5	CASSYDRGALNQPQHF
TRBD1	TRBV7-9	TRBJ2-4	CASSGPITGDIQYF
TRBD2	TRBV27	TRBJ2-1	CASSAQSPLTSGNEQFF
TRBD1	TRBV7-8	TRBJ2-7	CASSLEGGQGGEQYF
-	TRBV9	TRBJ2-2	CASRTGPATGELFF
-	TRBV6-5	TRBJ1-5	CASSRGYSNQPQHF
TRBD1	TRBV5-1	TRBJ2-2	CASLQGDGTGELFF
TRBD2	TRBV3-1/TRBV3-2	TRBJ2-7	CASSQDERDSYEQYF
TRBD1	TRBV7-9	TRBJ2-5	CASSFLDRGLLQETQYF
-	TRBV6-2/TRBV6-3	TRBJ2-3	CASSSGKSPSSTDTQYF
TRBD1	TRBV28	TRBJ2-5	CASSFGRGQGGQETQYF